This T cell receptor (beta chain) was documented in a study of T cell repertoires in cytomegalovirus infection (dated 2019 in TCRdb). For the wider study: Recently identified HLA-C-restricted CMV epitopes, whose presentation resists viral immunomodulation, were targeted by peptide stimulations together with well-studied HLA-B-restricted epitopes. The HLA type of each donor mattered for the analysis, because public TCR beta signatures pointed to carriage of CMV infection along with the matching HLA type. The investigation overall reported the following: In the ex vivo response, HLA-C-restricted CMV-specific TCR beta clonotypes were dominant, and in two of eight donors the single most frequent clonotype came from this HLA-C-restricted group. Cumulative frequency of public TCR beta family members discriminated carriers of CMV infection plus the relevant HLA type in this cohort and an independent roughly 330-donor cohort.

CDR1 and CDR2 are drawn from the germline V gene: SNHLY, FYNNEI. V gives up 7 bases and J gives up 3 bases, and the segment between their germline ends measures 13 bases. Including cysteine and phenylalanine, the CDR3 has 13 amino acids. The entry retains the CDR3 DNA only, 39 bases that are in frame from base 1. About this clonotype: The clone's antigen remains unknown. No much larger clone exists at a distance of one base, and base qualities are not known.

The treatment or condition label corresponds to: in vitro stimulation with specific CMV peptide epitopes to enrich CMV-specific T cells. The sample was run on an Illumina HiSeq 1500. TCRdb redid the processing of the public reads, applying fastp at Q25 and MiXCR, and retained in-frame beta chains. Each record represents a unique CDR3 protein, reported with the most common genes and DNA among its rows. The sample table records hundreds of thousands of distinct CDR3 sequences; 30% to 35% of these occur just once. The top ten constitute 15% to 20% of the sample. Sequences were derived from cultured PBMCs, sampled from culture after CMV antigen stimulation. The sequence links TRBV2 to TRBJ2-7; the D segment could be TRBD2, given 5 matching bases. The origin of this receptor is a human donor in good health (CMV status not recorded). Some clones in this sample may be carry-over from other donors' samples. The CDR3 amino acid sequence is: CASNGGLRYEQYF. The DNA is TGTGCCAGCAATGGAGGTTTGCGCTACGAGCAGTACTTC.